The 28 T cell receptor beta chains below come from one sample, sequenced in a study of shared clonotypes between healthy human individuals. The assay was immunoSEQ multiplex PCR, and TCRdb's table has in-frame clones only and misses some. The profile shows about 2.1 million clones, 90% to 95% of them singletons. Naive CD8 cells, CD45RO-negative and positively selected for CCR7, excluded terminally differentiated effector memory CD45RA+ cells. Material: naive CD8+ T cells from PBMCs. The receptors were gathered from a man younger than 30 in good health. Some clones in this sample may be carry-over from other donors' samples.

V gene TRBV7-8 combines with J gene TRBJ1-4; a possible D gene is TRBD1 (5 bases). Per germline, CDR1 SGHVS and CDR2 FQNEAQ. The CDR3 is 14 residues long. V was shortened by 1 base and J by 3 bases, with 6 bases between the two germline ends. The CDR3 DNA follows: TGTGCCAGCAGCTTAGGGGGGGCTAATGAAAAACTGTTTTTT. This encodes CASSLGGANEKLFF.

In this sample, this clone turned up a few times. The sample has other DNA sequences that encode this CDR3 too. The CDR3 loop reads CASSLMAGNQPQHF. The CDR3 region has the DNA TGTGCCAGCAGTTTAATGGCCGGCAATCAGCCCCAGCATTTT. The chain carries TRBV27 and TRBJ1-5; D is unclear. This CDR3 is built from 14 residues. V dropped 2 bases and J dropped 2 bases, with 7 bases sitting between them. The germline V gene encodes CDR1 MNHEY and CDR2 SMNVEV (reference sequence).

The J gene is TRBJ2-1, the V gene TRBV27; 7 bases map to TRBD2. The CDR3 extends over 16 amino acids. The V and J ends lost 6 bases and 8 bases, in that order; junction bases with no gene match: 16. Germline CDR1 reads MNHEY; CDR2 reads SMNVEV (reference sequence). The CDR3 protein is CASSHRQAGVIDEQFF. The CDR3 DNA is TGTGCCAGCAGCCATCGTCAGGCGGGAGTTATTGATGAGCAGTTCTTC.

In regard to this clone: Other nucleotide sequences in the sample specify the same CDR3. The chain links TRBV27 to TRBJ1-1; possible D gene TRBD1, 5 bases. V was cut by 2 bases and J by 1 base, with 8 bases left in between. The CDR3 extends over 14 amino acids. The germline V gene has CDR1 MNHEY and CDR2 SMNVEV (reference sequence). CDR3 amino acids: CASSLAGGNTEAFF. CDR3 DNA: TGTGCCAGCAGTTTAGCTGGGGGGAACACTGAAGCTTTCTTT.

A note on this clone: Other DNA sequences in the same sample also yield this CDR3. CDR3 nucleotide sequence: TGTGCCAGCAGGGGGGGGAACACTGAAGCTTTCTTT. Translating it yields CASRGGNTEAFF. The chain uses TRBV28 and TRBJ1-1; D possibly corresponds to TRBD1 (5 bases). V lost 6 bases to trimming and J lost 1 base, with 6 bases between them. The CDR3 spans 12 residues. Germline lookup yields CDR1 MDHEN and CDR2 SYDVKM.

The chain couples TRBV10-2 to TRBJ2-7, with D uncertain. CDR1 and CDR2 (germline): WSHSY, SAAADI. V lost 0 bases and J lost 4, with 13 bases in between. The CDR3 spans 15 residues. The CDR3 DNA sequence: TGCGCCAGCAGTGAGTCATCTGGGATTTTTTACGAGCAGTACTTC. This translates into CASSESSGIFYEQYF.

The chain links TRBV27 to TRBJ2-3; D assignment may be TRBD1 or TRBD2 (7 bases each). Trimming took off 3 bases at V and 0 bases at J, with 13 bases between the two ends. The CDR3 runs 16 residues. Germline values: CDR1 MNHEY, CDR2 SMNVEV (reference sequence). The CDR3 spells CASSLGEGQSTDTQYF. DNA for the CDR3: TGTGCCAGCAGTTTGGGGGAGGGACAGAGCACAGATACGCAGTATTTT.

Of note for this clone: This specimen includes other DNA sequences encoding the same CDR3. The V and J genes are TRBV7-9 and TRBJ2-1; tentative D call: TRBD2 (5 bases). The length of the CDR3 is 15 residues. V was cut by 2 bases and J by 0 bases, with 8 bases left in between. Germline CDR1 is SEHNR and CDR2 is FQNEAQ (reference sequence). In DNA, the CDR3 is TGTGCCAGCAGCTTAAGCGGTAGCTCCTACAATGAGCAGTTCTTC. Encoded protein: CASSLSGSSYNEQFF.

V and J are TRBV7-9 and TRBJ2-5; D is ambiguous. The CDR3 length is 12 residues. Germline CDR1 and CDR2: SEHNR and FQNEAQ (reference sequence). The germline V and J ends were trimmed by 11 bases and 2 bases, with 12 bases remaining between them. In DNA, the CDR3 is TGTGCCCAGCCACAGATTCAAGAGACCCAGTACTTC. Its translation is CAQPQIQETQYF.

The genes are TRBV29-1 and TRBJ2-2; D gene ambiguous. The germline V gene encodes CDR1 SQVTM and CDR2 ANQGSEA. The CDR3 is 11 amino acids. Trimming pared 4 bases from V and 7 bases from J, leaving 7 bases between. Here the CDR3 DNA reads TGCAGCGTTGCTAAGAGCGGGGAGCTGTTTTTT. Protein sequence: CSVAKSGELFF.

Only a few counts were recorded for this clone. J is TRBJ1-1 and V is TRBV29-1, with a weak D call TRBD1 (5 bases). V gave up 4 bases and J gave up 2 bases, with 17 bases separating them. The CDR3 length is 15 residues. Germline CDR1 SQVTM, CDR2 ANQGSEA. The CDR3 nucleotides read TGCAGCGTTGCCGGGGGAGATTTTCTTAACACTGAAGCTTTCTTT. It encodes CSVAGGDFLNTEAFF. Filled out from reference TRBV29-1 and TRBJ1-1, the complete variable domain reads SAVISQKPSRDICQRGTSLTIQCQVDSQVTMMFWYRQQPGQSLTLIATANQGSEATYESGFVIDKFPISRPNLTFSTLTVSNMSPEDSSIYLCSVAGGDFLNTEAFFGQGTRLTVV.

The chain recombines TRBV23-1 with TRBJ2-7; D could derive from TRBD1 or TRBD2 (5 bases each). TRBV23-1 has ORF status, its function being uncertain. Between the trimmed V and J ends, which lost 3 bases and 0 bases, there was a span of 15 bases. CDR3 length: 16 residues. CDR3 residues: CASSHTGTLSSYEQYF. CDR3 in DNA: TGCGCCAGCAGTCACACCGGGACCCTTAGCTCCTACGAGCAGTACTTC.

With regard to this clone: Other DNA sequences from this sample encode an identical CDR3 as well. The V gene is TRBV11-1, the J gene TRBJ2-7; 7 bases align to TRBD2. The V gene end was trimmed by 1 base and the J gene end by 4 bases; junction bases not matched to a gene: 4. Germline CDR1 SGHAT, CDR2 FQDESV (reference sequence). This CDR3 has 14 amino acids. CDR3 sequence: CASSLGGGGYEQYF. The CDR3 DNA reads TGTGCCAGCAGCTTAGGCGGGGGAGGATACGAGCAGTACTTC.

J is TRBJ1-4 and V is TRBV27, with D unresolved. Trimming left V 6 bases short and J 8 bases short, with 16 bases between. There are 14 residues in the CDR3. Germline CDR1 MNHEY, CDR2 SMNVEV (reference sequence). For the CDR3, the DNA is TGTGCCAGCAGCCATAGAAGTGGACGGGAAAAACTGTTTTTT. This sequence encodes CASSHRSGREKLFF.

With respect to this clone: This CDR3 is also generated by other DNA sequences in the sample. CDR3 amino acids: CASSRTSGSTDTQYF. The CDR3, as DNA: TGTGCCAGCAGCCGAACTAGCGGTAGCACAGATACGCAGTATTTT. This chain joins TRBV28 and TRBJ2-3; 8 nucleotides match TRBD2. Germline lookup yields CDR1 MDHEN and CDR2 SYDVKM. This CDR3 contains 15 residues. V shed 6 bases and J 0 bases; nucleotides not matched to a gene: 5.

The chain uses TRBV5-1 and TRBJ2-2; the match to TRBD1 covers 7 bases. The junction had 4 bases not matched to a gene; V was cut back by 5 bases and J by 0 bases. The CDR3 length is 15 residues. CDR1 is SGHRS and CDR2 is YFSETQ in the germline V gene. This chain's CDR3 is CASRLTGPNTGELFF. The CDR3 DNA reads as TGCGCCAGCAGACTGACAGGGCCGAACACCGGGGAGCTGTTTTTT.

The DNA of the CDR3 is TGTGCCAGCAGCTCCCCCCGGGACAGAACCCAAGAGACCCAGTACTTC. Translating gives CASSSPRDRTQETQYF. The chain combines TRBV11-1 with TRBJ2-5; 7 bases agree with TRBD1. The CDR3 length is 16 residues. V trimming: 4 bases; J trimming: 1 base; junction bases outside the gene matches: 9. Per the germline V gene, CDR1 is SGHAT and CDR2 is FQDESV (reference sequence). The full variable domain, with the rest looked up from reference TRBV11-1 and TRBJ2-5, is EAEVAQSPRYKITEKSQAVAFWCDPISGHATLYWYRQILGQGPELLVQFQDESVVDDSQLPKDRFSAERLKGVDSTLKIQPAELGDSAMYLCASSSPRDRTQETQYFGPGTRLLVL.

A word on this clone: This CDR3 is also generated by other DNA sequences in the sample. The chain combines TRBV5-8 with TRBJ2-7; the D is unclear. V shed 3 bases and J shed 4 bases, with 5 bases lying between them. The germline V gene has CDR1 SGHTS and CDR2 YDEGEE. The CDR3 has 11 amino acids. Here the CDR3 reads CASSYLYEQYF. DNA for the CDR3: TGTGCCAGCAGCTATTTATACGAGCAGTACTTC.

V gene TRBV5-4 combines with J gene TRBJ2-7, with D perhaps TRBD1 (5 bases). V dropped 2 bases and J dropped 2 bases, with 11 bases sitting between them. Germline values: CDR1 SGHNT, CDR2 YYREEE (reference sequence). CDR3 length: 14 residues. The CDR3 reads CASSFSGWTYEQYF. As DNA, the CDR3 is TGTGCCAGCAGCTTCTCAGGGTGGACCTACGAGCAGTACTTC.

J is TRBJ1-5 and V is TRBV5-4, with 9 bases matching TRBD1. J was trimmed by 7 bases and V by 3 bases; bases with no gene match: 8. From germline, CDR1 is SGHNT and CDR2 YYREEE (reference sequence). This CDR3 has 15 residues. CDR3 sequence reads: CASSSFRDRDQPQHF. CDR3 DNA: TGTGCCAGCAGCTCATTCCGGGACAGGGACCAGCCCCAGCATTTT.

The sample holds one count of this clone. The chain uses TRBV7-2 and TRBJ2-7, with TRBD2 identical over 14 bases. V was clipped by 7 bases and J by 7 bases; unmatched bases: 9. Germline V lookup: CDR1 SGHTA, CDR2 FQGNSA. CDR3 length equals 15 residues. The DNA for the CDR3 is TGTGCCAGCAAAGGACTAGCGGGAGGATCCGGGGAGCAGTACTTC. It is translated as CASKGLAGGSGEQYF.

The gene calls are TRBV6-6 and TRBJ1-5; D may be TRBD1 (5 bases). V was clipped by 6 bases and J by 0 bases, with 9 bases between them. The germline CDR1 and CDR2 sequences are MNHNY and SVGAGI (reference sequence). The CDR3 is 14 residues long. In nucleotides, the CDR3 is TGTGCCAGCAGGTCGGACATTAGCAATCAGCCCCAGCATTTT. Protein product: CASRSDISNQPQHF.

In DNA, the CDR3 is TGCGCCAGCAGTGCCCACAGGGGCTTGATGGATACGCAGTATTTT. It yields the protein CASSAHRGLMDTQYF. The V gene is TRBV10-1, the J gene TRBJ2-3; 7 nucleotides match TRBD1. V lost 4 bases and J lost 6; bases outside the gene matches: 10. The CDR3 is made up of 15 amino acids. Germline lookup yields CDR1 WNHNN and CDR2 SYGVQD (reference sequence).

This sequence joins TRBV7-2 and TRBJ1-1, with D tentatively TRBD1 (6 bases). The V end was cut by 5 bases, the J end by 6 bases, with 16 bases between. CDR1 SGHTA and CDR2 FQGNSA come from the germline V gene. The CDR3 has 14 residues. The CDR3 DNA reads TGTGCCAGCAGCCCCCACAGGGTACTATCTGAAGCTTTCTTT. The encoded protein is CASSPHRVLSEAFF.

Regarding this clone: In the same sample, other DNA sequences code for this CDR3. This chain connects TRBV27 to TRBJ2-7; tentative D call: TRBD1 (6 bases). The CDR3 is 14 residues long. V lost 1 base and J 6 bases, leaving 13 bases between the germline ends. Germline V gene sequence: CDR1 MNHEY, CDR2 SMNVEV (reference sequence). The CDR3 sequence is CASSLYQGSVEQYF. The CDR3 nucleotides read TGTGCCAGCAGTTTATATCAGGGGTCGGTCGAGCAGTACTTC.

This clone was recorded only once. This sequence joins TRBV5-4 and TRBJ2-7; D tentatively fits TRBD1 or TRBD2 (5 bases each). V lost 1 base to trimming and J lost 2 bases, with 10 bases between them. This CDR3 is 14 amino acids long. The germline CDR1 and CDR2 sequences are SGHNT and YYREEE (reference sequence). As DNA, the CDR3 is TGTGCCAGCAGCTTGTGGGACGTCCCCTACGAGCAGTACTTC. Encoded protein: CASSLWDVPYEQYF.

The V call is TRBV4-1, the J call TRBJ2-1; the match to TRBD1 covers 12 bases. Germline trimming cut 4 bases from V and 8 bases from J; bases unmatched to any gene: 6. Germline V gene sequence: CDR1 MGHRA, CDR2 YSYEKL. The CDR3 spans 15 residues. CDR3 amino acids: CASSPPGQGADEQFF. CDR3 DNA sequence: TGCGCCAGCAGCCCGCCGGGACAGGGGGCCGATGAGCAGTTCTTC.

This clone was detected only once. Different DNA sequences within this sample yield the same CDR3. This chain joins TRBV7-6 and TRBJ2-7; no clear D. The V gene lost 4 bases and the J gene lost 0 bases, with 7 bases spanning the gap. This CDR3 is built from 13 residues. Per the germline V gene, CDR1 is SGHVS and CDR2 is FNYEAQ. CDR3 loop: CASSSRSSYEQYF. As DNA, the CDR3 is TGTGCCAGCAGCTCCCGGAGCTCCTACGAGCAGTACTTC.